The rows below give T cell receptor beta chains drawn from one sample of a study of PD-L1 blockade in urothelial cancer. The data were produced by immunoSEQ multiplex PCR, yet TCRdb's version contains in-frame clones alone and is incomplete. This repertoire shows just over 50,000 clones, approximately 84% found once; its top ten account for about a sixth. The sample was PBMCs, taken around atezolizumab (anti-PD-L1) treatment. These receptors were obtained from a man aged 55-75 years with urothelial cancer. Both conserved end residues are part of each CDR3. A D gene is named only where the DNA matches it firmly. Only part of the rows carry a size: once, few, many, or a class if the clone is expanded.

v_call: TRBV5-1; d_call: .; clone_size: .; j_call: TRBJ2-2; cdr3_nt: TGCGCCAGCAGCCCCTCCGGCCGGGGACATGGGGAGCTGTTTTTT; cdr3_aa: CASSPSGRGHGELFF
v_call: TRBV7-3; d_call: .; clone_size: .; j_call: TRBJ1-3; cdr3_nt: TGTGCCAGCAGCTTGATGGCGGGGCGTGGAAACACCATATATTTT; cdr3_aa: CASSLMAGRGNTIYF
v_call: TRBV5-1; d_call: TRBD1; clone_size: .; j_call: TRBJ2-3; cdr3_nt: TGCGCCAGCAGCGAGGGACAGGGGACACGCACAGATACGCAGTATTTT; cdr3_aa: CASSEGQGTRTDTQYF
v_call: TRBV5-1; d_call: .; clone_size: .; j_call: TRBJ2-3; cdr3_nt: TGCGCCAGCAGCTTAGGGAGCTGGAGTATATCAGATACGCAGTATTTT; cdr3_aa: CASSLGSWSISDTQYF
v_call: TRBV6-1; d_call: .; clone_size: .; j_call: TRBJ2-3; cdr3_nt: TGTGCCAGCAACTGGGGAGTTCTCGATACGCAGTATTTT; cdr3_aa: CASNWGVLDTQYF
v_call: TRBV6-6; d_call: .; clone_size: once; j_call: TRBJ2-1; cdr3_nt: TGTGCCAGCAGTTACGGGCGTCACAATGAGCAGTTCTTC; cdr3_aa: CASSYGRHNEQFF
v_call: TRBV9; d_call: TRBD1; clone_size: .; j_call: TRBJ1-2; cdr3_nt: TGTGCCAGCAGCGTAGGGGCAGGGGGACTCTATGGCTACACCTTC; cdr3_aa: CASSVGAGGLYGYTF
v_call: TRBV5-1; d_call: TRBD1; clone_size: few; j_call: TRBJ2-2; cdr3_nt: TGCGCCAGCAGTCGACAGGGAATTTCGGGGGAGCTGTTTTTT; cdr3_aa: CASSRQGISGELFF
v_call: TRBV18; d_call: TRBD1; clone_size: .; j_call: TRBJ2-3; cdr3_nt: TGTGCCAGCTCACCCCAGCTTACACACAGGGGTGGCACAGATACGCAGTATTTT; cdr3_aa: CASSPQLTHRGGTDTQYF
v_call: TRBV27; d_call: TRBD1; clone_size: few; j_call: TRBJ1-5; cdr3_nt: TGTGCCAGCAGTTCCAGGGGGCTAGGCAATCAGCCCCAGCATTTT; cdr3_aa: CASSSRGLGNQPQHF
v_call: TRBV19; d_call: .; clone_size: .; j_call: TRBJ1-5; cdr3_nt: TGTGCCAGTAGAAGCGGGCACCCATATAGCAATCAGCCCCAGCATTTT; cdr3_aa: CASRSGHPYSNQPQHF
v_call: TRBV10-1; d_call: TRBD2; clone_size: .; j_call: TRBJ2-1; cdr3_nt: TGCGCCAGCAGTGAGTCGACTAGCGGGAGCATAAATGAGCAGTTCTTC; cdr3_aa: CASSESTSGSINEQFF
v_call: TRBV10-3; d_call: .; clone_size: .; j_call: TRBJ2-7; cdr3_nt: TGTGCCATCAGGTTACAGGACAGCTCCTACGAGCAGTACTTC; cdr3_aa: CAIRLQDSSYEQYF
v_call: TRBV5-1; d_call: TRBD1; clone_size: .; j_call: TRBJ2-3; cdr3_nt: TGCGCCAGCAGCGCCAACACAGGGGTGGGCACAGATACGCAGTATTTT; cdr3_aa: CASSANTGVGTDTQYF
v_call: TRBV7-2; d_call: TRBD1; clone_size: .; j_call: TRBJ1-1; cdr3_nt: TGTGCCAGCAGCTTATCGGGGACAGGGGGCTTTGGCTTGAACACTGAAGCTTTCTTT; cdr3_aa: CASSLSGTGGFGLNTEAFF
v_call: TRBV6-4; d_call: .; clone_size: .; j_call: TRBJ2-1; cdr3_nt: TGTGCCAGCAGTGCGGAACTAGGATACAATGAGCAGTTCTTC; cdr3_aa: CASSAELGYNEQFF
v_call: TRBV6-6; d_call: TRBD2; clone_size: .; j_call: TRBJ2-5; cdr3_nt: TGTGCCAGCAGTTACTCTAGCGGGAGAATAGAGACCCAGTACTTC; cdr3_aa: CASSYSSGRIETQYF
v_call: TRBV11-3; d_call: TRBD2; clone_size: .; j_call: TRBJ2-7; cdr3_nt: TGTGCCAGCAGCTTAGGGAGCGGGAGTGTGTACGAGCAGTACTTC; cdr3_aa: CASSLGSGSVYEQYF
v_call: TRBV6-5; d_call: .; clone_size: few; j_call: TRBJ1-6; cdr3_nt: TGTGCCAGCACCCTGACCTGGGCTTCACCCCTCCACTTT; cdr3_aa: CASTLTWASPLHF
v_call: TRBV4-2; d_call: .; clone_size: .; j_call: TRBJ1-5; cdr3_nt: TGTGCCAGCAGCCAAGATACAGGGTGGCGACAGCCCCAGCATTTT; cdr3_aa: CASSQDTGWRQPQHF
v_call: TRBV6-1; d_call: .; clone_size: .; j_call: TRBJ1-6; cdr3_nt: TGTGCCAGCAGTGAAGTCTGGGGAGGGGACTCACCCCTCCACTTT; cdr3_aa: CASSEVWGGDSPLHF
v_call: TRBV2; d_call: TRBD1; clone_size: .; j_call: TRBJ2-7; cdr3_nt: TGTGCCAGCAGTTGGACAGGGAGCTCCTACGAGCAGTACTTC; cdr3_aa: CASSWTGSSYEQYF
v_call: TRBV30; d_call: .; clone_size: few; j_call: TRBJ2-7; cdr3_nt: TGTGCCTGGAGTACAACCCTAACTGGGAGAGAGCAGTACTTC; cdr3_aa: CAWSTTLTGREQYF
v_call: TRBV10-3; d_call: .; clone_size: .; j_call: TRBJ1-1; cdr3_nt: TGTGCCATCAGTGAGTCGAGGGATACTGAAGCTTTCTTT; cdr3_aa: CAISESRDTEAFF
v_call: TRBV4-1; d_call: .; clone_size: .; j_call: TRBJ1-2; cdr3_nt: TGCGCCAGCAGCCTTCATAACTATGGCTACACCTTC; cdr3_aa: CASSLHNYGYTF
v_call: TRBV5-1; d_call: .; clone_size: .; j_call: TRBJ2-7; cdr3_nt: TGCGCCAGCAGCTTGGAGCCTAGTAACTACGAGCAGTACTTC; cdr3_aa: CASSLEPSNYEQYF
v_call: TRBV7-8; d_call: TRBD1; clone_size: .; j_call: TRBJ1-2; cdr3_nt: TGTGCCAGCACCCGGCAGGGGGGAACTAACTATGGCTACACCTTC; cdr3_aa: CASTRQGGTNYGYTF
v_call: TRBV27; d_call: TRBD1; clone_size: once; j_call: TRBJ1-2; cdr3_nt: TGTGCCAGCAGGCCACGACAGGGTCAGGGCTACACCTTC; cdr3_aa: CASRPRQGQGYTF
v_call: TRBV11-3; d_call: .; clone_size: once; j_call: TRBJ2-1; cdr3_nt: TGTGCCAGCAGCTTAGCGATAGCGGCCCGAAATGAGCAGTTCTTC; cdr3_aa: CASSLAIAARNEQFF
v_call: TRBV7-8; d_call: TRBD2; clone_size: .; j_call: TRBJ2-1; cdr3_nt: TGTGCCAGCAGGCTAGCGGGGTCAAATGAGCAGTTCTTC; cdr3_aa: CASRLAGSNEQFF
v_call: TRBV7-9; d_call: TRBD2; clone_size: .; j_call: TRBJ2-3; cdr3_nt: TGTGCCAGCATTCCCCGGGGGGAGAGCACAGATACGCAGTATTTT; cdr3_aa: CASIPRGESTDTQYF
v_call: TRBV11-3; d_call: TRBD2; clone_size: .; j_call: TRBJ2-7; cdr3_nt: TGTGCCAGCAGCGATCCGGGACTAGCGTACGAGCAGTACTTC; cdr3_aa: CASSDPGLAYEQYF
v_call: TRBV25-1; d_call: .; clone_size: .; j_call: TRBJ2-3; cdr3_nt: TGTGCCAGCAGTATTTGGGGCAGGGACACAGATACGCAGTATTTT; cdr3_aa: CASSIWGRDTDTQYF
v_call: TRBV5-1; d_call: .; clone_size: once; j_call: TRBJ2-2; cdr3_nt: TGCGCCAGCAGCCAAGACTTCACCGGGGAGCTGTTTTTT; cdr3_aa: CASSQDFTGELFF
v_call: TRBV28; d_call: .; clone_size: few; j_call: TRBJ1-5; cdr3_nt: TGTGCCAGCCAACAGGGAGGGACGCAGCCCCAGCATTTT; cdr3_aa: CASQQGGTQPQHF
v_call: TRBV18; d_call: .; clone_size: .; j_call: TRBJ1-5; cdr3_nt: TGTGCCAGCTCGGCGGGGAGTCAGCCCCAGCATTTT; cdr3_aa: CASSAGSQPQHF
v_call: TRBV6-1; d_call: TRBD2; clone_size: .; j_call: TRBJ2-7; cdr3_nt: TGTGCCAGCAGTGAAAATTGGGGGGGCTACGAGCAGTACTTC; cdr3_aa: CASSENWGGYEQYF
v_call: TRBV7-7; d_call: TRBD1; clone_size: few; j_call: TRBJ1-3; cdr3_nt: TGTGCTAGCAGCCCCGACAGGGCTGGAAACACCATATATTTT; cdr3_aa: CASSPDRAGNTIYF
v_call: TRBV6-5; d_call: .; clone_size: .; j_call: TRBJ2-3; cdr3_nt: TGTGCCAGCACCGACCTCCACTGGGCCGATACGCAGTATTTT; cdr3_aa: CASTDLHWADTQYF
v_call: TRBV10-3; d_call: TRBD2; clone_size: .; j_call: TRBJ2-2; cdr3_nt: TGTGCCACCTGGGGGGGAATCCTAAAGAACACCGGGGAGCTGTTTTTT; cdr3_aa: CATWGGILKNTGELFF
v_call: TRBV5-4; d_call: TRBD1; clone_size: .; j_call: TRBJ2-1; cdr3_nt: TGTGCCAGCAGCCCTGGACAGGGGCCCTACAATGAGCAGTTCTTC; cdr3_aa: CASSPGQGPYNEQFF